Shown below are 5 T cell receptor beta chains from a single sample sequenced in a study of T cell responses to AZD1222 COVID-19 vaccine. Produced via immunoSEQ multiplex PCR; TCRdb's table is partial and in-frame only. The repertoire holds 150,000 to 200,000 clones, 90% to 95% seen once, with about 2.5% in the top ten. This specimen consisted of peripheral blood, obtained on day 0 of AZD1222 vaccination. These receptors originate from an adult in good health.

Here the CDR3 reads CASSRTGGTEAFF. The CDR3 coding sequence is TGTGCCAGCAGTCGGACGGGGGGCACTGAAGCTTTCTTT. V and J are TRBV6-5 and TRBJ1-1, with D perhaps TRBD1 (5 bases). Trimming stripped 5 bases from V and 4 bases from J, with 11 bases between. Germline V lookup: CDR1 MNHEY, CDR2 SVGAGI. The CDR3 is made up of 13 amino acids.

The chain uses TRBV3-1 (or the pseudogene TRBV3-2) and TRBJ2-7; D is uncertain. Germline assignment: CDR1 LGHDT and CDR2 YNNKEL (reference sequence). Trimming cost V 1 base and J 4 bases, with 5 bases left between them. CDR3 length: 12 residues. The CDR3 loop is CASSQAAYEQYF. CDR3 coding DNA: TGTGCCAGCAGCCAAGCAGCGTACGAGCAGTACTTC.

The V call is TRBV6-2 or TRBV6-3, the J call TRBJ1-2; a weak D match, TRBD1 (5 bases). The V end lost 4 bases, the J end lost 5 bases, and 11 bases lay between the germline ends. The CDR3 runs to 13 residues. Germline V lookup: CDR1 MNHEY, CDR2 SVGEGT. CDR3 in DNA: TGTGCCAGCAGTTCAGGGCTAATGTATGGCTACACCTTC. Its translation: CASSSGLMYGYTF.

The CDR3 region is CASSFPRTSAYEQYF. The CDR3 nucleotides are TGTGCCAGCAGTTTCCCCAGGACTAGCGCTTACGAGCAGTACTTC. The chain carries TRBV28 and TRBJ2-7, with 9 bases identical to TRBD2. Germline V gene data show CDR1 as MDHEN and CDR2 as SYDVKM. The CDR3 loop spans 15 amino acids. V shed 3 bases and J 4 bases; nucleotides not matched to a gene: 7.

V is TRBV25-1 and J is TRBJ2-1; the D gene is possibly TRBD2 (6 bases). Germline V gene data show CDR1 as MGHDK and CDR2 as SYGVNS. There are 15 residues in the CDR3. Trimming took off 2 bases at V and 10 bases at J, with 18 bases between the two ends. Written as DNA, the CDR3 is TGTGCCAGCAGTGAAGTTGGAGACGCAGGAGGGGAGCAGTTCTTC. It encodes CASSEVGDAGGEQFF.